This T cell receptor beta chain is from a study of immune evolution from preneoplasia to lung adenocarcinoma. Histologic diagnosis was independently verified by two lung pathologists. TCRdb keeps only in-frame clones here, not all; method: immunoSEQ multiplex PCR. The data hold 10,000 or so clones, with 75% to 80% observed a single time. In regard to this clone: Its antigen is unknown.

Study-wide results and limits: Later-stage lesions seemingly showed higher T cell density and diversity than normal lung. Top clone share appeared to fall from AAH through AIS, MIA, adenocarcinoma.

There are 15 residues in the CDR3. V was cut by 1 base and J by 2 bases, with 9 bases left in between. Sequenced: FFPE minimally invasive lung adenocarcinoma tissue. This TCR was sampled from a person between 65 and 80 years old with lung adenocarcinoma. This sequence joins TRBV5-3 and TRBJ2-2, with a possible D match to TRBD2 (5 bases). TRBV5-3 is classed as an ORF, of uncertain function. In DNA form, the CDR3 reads TGTGCCAGAAGCTTGTACCCGGGAAACACCGGGGAGCTGTTTTTT. Residues: CARSLYPGNTGELFF.